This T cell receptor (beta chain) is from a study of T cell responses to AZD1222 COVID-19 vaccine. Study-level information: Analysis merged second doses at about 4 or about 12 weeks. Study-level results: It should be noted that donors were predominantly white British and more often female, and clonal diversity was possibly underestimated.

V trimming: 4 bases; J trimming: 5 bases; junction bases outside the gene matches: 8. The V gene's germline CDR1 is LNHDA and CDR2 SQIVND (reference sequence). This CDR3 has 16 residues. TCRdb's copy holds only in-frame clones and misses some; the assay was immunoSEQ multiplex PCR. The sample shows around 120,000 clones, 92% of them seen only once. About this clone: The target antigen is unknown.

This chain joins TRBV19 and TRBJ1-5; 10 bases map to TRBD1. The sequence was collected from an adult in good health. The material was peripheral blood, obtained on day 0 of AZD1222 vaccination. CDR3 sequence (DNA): TGTGCCAGTAGTAATGACAGGGGGCGCGAGTATCAGCCCCAGCATTTT. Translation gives CASSNDRGREYQPQHF. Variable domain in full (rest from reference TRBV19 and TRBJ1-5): DGGITQSPKYLFRKEGQNVTLSCEQNLNHDAMYWYRQDPGQGLRLIYYSQIVNDFQKGDIAEGYSVSREKKESFPLTVTSAQKNPTAFYLCASSNDRGREYQPQHFGDGTRLSIL.